Below, 12 T cell receptor beta chains from the same sample are listed, as sequenced in a study of human T cells and chemical hapten exposure. Time point specified: pre-sensitization, week 0. The treatment is: therapeutic diphenylcyclopropenone sensitization with weekly scalp DPC. From the RACE reads, TCRdb called clonotypes with MiXCR, one entry per CDR3 protein. This sample has 300,000 to 450,000 distinct CDR3 sequences; roughly 5% occur once, and the top ten carry just over 2.5%. The sample in question was whole blood, obtained in connection with sensitization to the hapten diphenylcyclopropenone (DPC). The receptors here all came from a woman aged 45-65 years with alopecia areata. Some clones in this sample may be carry-over from other donors' samples.

The chain employs TRBV13 and TRBJ1-2; D gene uncertain. The CDR3 is made up of 14 amino acids. Trimming removed 5 bases from V and 2 bases from J, with 12 bases in between. Per the germline V gene, CDR1 is PRHDT and CDR2 is FYEKMQ (reference sequence). CDR3 loop: CASSRRVHNYGYTF. The CDR3 DNA follows: TGTGCCAGCAGCCGCAGAGTCCACAACTATGGCTACACCTTC. Based on the CDR3 plus reference TRBV13 and TRBJ1-2, the full variable domain is AAGVIQSPRHLIKEKRETATLKCYPIPRHDTVYWYQQGPGQDPQFLISFYEKMQSDKGSIPDRFSAQQFSDYHSELNMSSLELGDSALYFCASSRRVHNYGYTFGSGTRLTVV.

This clonotype was seen many times. The chain is built from TRBV2 and TRBJ2-1; D remains unclear. This CDR3 spans 11 amino acids. The V gene's germline CDR1 is SNHLY and CDR2 FYNNEI. The ends were cut back, 7 bases at V and 4 bases at J, with 5 bases in the middle. This CDR3 reads CASKSYNEQFF. The DNA for the CDR3 is TGTGCCAGCAAGTCTTACAATGAGCAGTTCTTC.

The table lists this clonotype with many counts. The chain couples TRBV7-8 to TRBJ2-1; the D gene is possibly TRBD1 (6 bases). Trimming stripped 2 bases from V and 5 bases from J, with 13 bases between. Germline CDR1 is SGHVS and CDR2 is FQNEAQ. There are 15 residues in the CDR3. The DNA of the CDR3 is TGTGCCAGCAGCTTATTGGACAGCCCTAACAATGAGCAGTTCTTC. It is translated as CASSLLDSPNNEQFF.

This clonotype was recorded at least ten times. This chain uses TRBV20-1 with TRBJ2-5; unclear D gene. V lost 0 bases, J lost 1 base, and 9 bases lay in between. Germline V lookup: CDR1 DFQATT, CDR2 SNEGSKA (reference sequence). The CDR3 totals 14 residues. CDR3 DNA sequence: TGCAGTGCTAGAGATCGGCAGCCCCAAGAGACCCAGTACTTC. This codes for CSARDRQPQETQYF.

This clonotype occurred many times. The V call is TRBV4-1, the J call TRBJ2-7; D might be TRBD1 (6 bases). V gave up 6 bases and J gave up 1 base, with 16 bases separating them. This CDR3 is 15 amino acids long. Germline CDR1 MGHRA, CDR2 YSYEKL. The CDR3 here is CASSPERGFSYEQYF. The CDR3 region has the DNA TGCGCCAGCAGTCCCGAGAGGGGGTTTTCCTACGAGCAGTACTTC.

The table lists this clonotype with many counts. This rearrangement joins TRBV12-3 or TRBV12-4 to TRBJ2-3; D gene unclear. The V end was cut by 6 bases, the J end by 6 bases, with 10 bases between. The CDR3 spans 12 residues. The CDR3, as DNA: TGTGCCAGCAGCACCGGACGGGATACGCAGTATTTT. This translates into CASSTGRDTQYF.

This clonotype was seen at least ten times. The rearrangement uses TRBV15 and TRBJ2-3, with D perhaps matching TRBD2 (5 bases). The CDR3 covers 19 residues. Trimming took off 0 bases at V and 3 bases at J, with 22 bases between the two ends. Germline CDR1 reads LNHNV; CDR2 reads YYDKDF (reference sequence). CDR3 bases: TGTGCCACCAGCAGAGATGGGCAGGAACCAGGACTCAGTACAGATACGCAGTATTTT. It is translated as CATSRDGQEPGLSTDTQYF.

Concerning this clonotype: Possible read error: a much larger clone is one base away. The rearrangement joins TRBV9 to TRBJ2-3; possibly TRBD2 for D (6 bases). The V and J ends lost 4 bases and 5 bases respectively, with 14 bases between them. There are 14 residues in the CDR3. Germline lookup yields CDR1 SGDLS and CDR2 YYNGEE. The CDR3 DNA follows: TGTGCCAGCAGCTCCCGGGGGATCGTAGATACGCAGTATTTT. It encodes CASSSRGIVDTQYF.

V is TRBV4-2 and J is TRBJ2-7; D possibly uses TRBD1 or TRBD2 (5 bases each). Germline V gene sequence: CDR1 LGHNA, CDR2 YNFKEQ. Trimming took off 6 bases at V and 0 bases at J, with 15 bases between the two ends. CDR3 size: 15 residues. This CDR3 is CASSSRGASSYEQYF. The CDR3 DNA reads TGTGCCAGCAGTTCAAGAGGGGCGAGCTCCTACGAGCAGTACTTC.

This clonotype was counted at least ten times. The J gene is TRBJ2-1, the V gene TRBV10-3, with TRBD2 matching 8 bases. After removal of 5 bases from V and 9 bases from J, the junction contained 9 bases not matched to a gene. The CDR3 length is 14 residues. Germline V gene lookup returns CDR1 ENHRY and CDR2 SYGVKD. As DNA, the CDR3 is TGTGCCATCAGTAGAAGCGGGAGCCAAGGTGAGCAGTTCTTC. It specifies CAISRSGSQGEQFF.

This clonotype was seen a few times. This rearrangement joins TRBV4-1 to TRBJ1-1; the D is unclear. Trimming removed 0 bases at V and 2 bases at J, with 13 bases between. The germline V gene has CDR1 MGHRA and CDR2 YSYEKL. The CDR3 loop spans 16 amino acids. The CDR3 loop is CASSQDAGTVNTEAFF. CDR3 in DNA: TGCGCCAGCAGCCAAGATGCCGGTACGGTTAACACTGAAGCTTTCTTT.

This clonotype appeared many times. V is TRBV7-2 and J is TRBJ1-5; 8 positions agree with TRBD1. The CDR3 extends over 18 amino acids. Per germline, CDR1 SGHTA and CDR2 FQGNSA. Trimming cost V 3 bases and J 0 bases; bases outside gene matches: 10. CDR3 residues: CASSFDRGRRYSNQPQHF. CDR3 sequence (DNA): TGTGCCAGCAGCTTCGACAGGGGCCGACGTTATAGCAATCAGCCCCAGCATTTT.